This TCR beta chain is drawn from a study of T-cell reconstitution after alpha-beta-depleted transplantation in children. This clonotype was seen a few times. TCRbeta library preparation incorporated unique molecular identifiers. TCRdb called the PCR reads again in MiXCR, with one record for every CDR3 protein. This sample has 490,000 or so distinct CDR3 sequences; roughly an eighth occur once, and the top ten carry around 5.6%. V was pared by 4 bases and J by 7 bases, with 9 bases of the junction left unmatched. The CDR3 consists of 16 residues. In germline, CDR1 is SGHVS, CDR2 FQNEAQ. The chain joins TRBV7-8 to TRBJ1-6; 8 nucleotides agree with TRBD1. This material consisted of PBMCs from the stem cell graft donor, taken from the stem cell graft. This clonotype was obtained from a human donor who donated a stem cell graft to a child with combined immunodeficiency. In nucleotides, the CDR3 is TGTGCCAGCAGCTACACTACAGGGGGTTTCAATTCACCCCTCCACTTT. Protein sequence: CASSYTTGGFNSPLHF.